This T cell receptor beta chain is from a study of OX40 agonist ivuxolimab in advanced cancers. Notes on the research overall: Ivuxolimab, which targeted the costimulatory receptor OX40 (CD134), was an agonistic, fully human IgG2 monoclonal antibody. Intravenous ivuxolimab was administered to patients every 2 weeks at six dose levels: 0.01, 0.1, 0.3, 1.5, 3 and 10 mg/kg. Among the approximately 50 dose-escalation patients, about 20 had hepatocellular carcinoma, about 15 melanoma, 9 renal cell carcinoma and 9 head and neck cancer. In the dose-escalation cohort, roughly 80% of patients were male, and the mean age was approximately 64 years, with a range of roughly 20 to 80. Prior anti-PD-1, anti-PD-L1 or anti-CTLA-4 therapy was permitted, and checkpoint inhibitors had been received by approximately 39% of dose-escalation patients. Partial responses occurred in three dose-escalation patients: two with cutaneous melanoma and one with hepatocellular carcinoma. Peripheral TCRbeta sequencing was intended to test whether TCR sequence diversity was altered and clonal T-cell expansion was caused by ivuxolimab. The paper reports the monotherapy dose-escalation portion (N = 52 patients) of the phase I ivuxolimab trial.

In the case of this clone: The antigen this receptor binds is unknown. It has no much larger one-base neighbor in the sample; base qualities were not kept.

The CDR3 measures 15 amino acids from cysteine to phenylalanine. Only CDR3 DNA is held: 45 bases, read in frame from base 1. V is clipped by 11 bases and J by 0 bases, and the sequence between their germline boundaries is 16 bases long. CDR1 and CDR2 were assigned from the germline V gene as MNHNS and SASEGT. Genomic DNA was isolated from the sorted cells so that the TCRbeta CDR3 region could be sequenced. TCRbeta CDR3 regions were sequenced using the immunoSEQ Assay. Drawn from immuneACCESS, this table holds only the in-frame rearrangements with V and J called that TCRdb kept. Clones are partly lost; checked studies trace under half to an unresolved V gene and leave the rest unexplained. The sample includes 70,000 or so clones, with 80% observed a single time. The ten largest clonotypes hold 0.95% to 1.5% of the sample. What the research found in general, with its limitations: Clonal expansion of both CD4+ and CD8+ blood T cells was observed from baseline to week 6 at doses 0.1 to 3.0 mg/kg. Partial responders in the 0.1-3.0 mg/kg groups had among the lowest normalized peripheral clonal expansion, especially among CD8+ T cells. Low levels of normalized T-cell clonal expansion were also seen in some patients who did not respond. After ivuxolimab, more expanded clones were found on average in CD8+ T cells than in CD4+ T cells. Which antigens the clonally expanded peripheral T cells were specific for was not determined.

The trial excluded patients who had a history of autoimmune disease or were on systemic immunosuppression. In every dose cohort, peripheral blood was drawn for TCR sequencing at baseline, cycle 4 day 1, and cycle 7 day 1. Samples came from an open-label, multicenter, first-in-human phase I dose-escalation trial of ivuxolimab. The trial enrolled adults with locally advanced or metastatic head and neck squamous cell, hepatocellular, melanoma or renal cell carcinoma. Before TCR sequencing, CD4+ and CD8+ T cells were separately sorted from peripheral blood. Sequencing was performed on CD4+ or CD8+ T cells sorted from blood, taken in a trial of the OX40 agonist ivuxolimab. The source is an adult with an advanced solid tumor such as melanoma, head and neck, liver or kidney cancer. Here the chain combines TRBV6-1 and TRBJ1-4; a tentative D call is TRBD1 (6 bases match). The CDR3 region reads CAARPGHSTNEKLFF. In nucleotide form, the sequence is TGTGCCGCCCGACCGGGACACTCAACTAATGAAAAACTGTTTTTT.